This T cell receptor beta chain was captured by sequencing in a study of blood T cell repertoires in COVID-19. Study at large: Researchers got acute and convalescent COVID-19 samples from the United States, Italy and Spain. PBMCs, B-cell-depleted T cells, or T cells were the source of the cDNA or gDNA that made up the material.

Per the original data handling: Reference gene primer amplification gave nucleated cell count estimates. Sequenced by immunoSEQ multiplex PCR; TCRdb stores in-frame clones only, minus some. That table is the source of V, J and clone size, and D and trimming were worked out from the DNA. Among roughly 100,000 clones listed, around 90% were seen once. Germline V CDR1 and CDR2: MDHEN, SYDVKM. Trimming removed 6 bases from V and 0 bases from J, with 15 bases in between. The CDR3 covers 17 residues. This clonotype was obtained from a woman in her 70s with acute or convalescent COVID-19. The sequenced material came from peripheral blood. The J gene is TRBJ1-6, the V gene TRBV28; D gene ambiguous. The CDR3 DNA sequence: TGTGCCAGCAGCCCGCCGAGTGGGAGCTCCTATAATTCACCCCTCCACTTT. This gives the protein CASSPPSGSSYNSPLHF.